This TCR beta chain was identified during a study of blood T cell repertoires in COVID-19. Background on the study: COVID-19 samples from acute and convalescent phases originated in the United States, Italy and Spain. In each case, the material was cDNA or gDNA derived from T cells, B-cell-depleted T cells, or PBMCs.

The germline V gene encodes CDR1 GTSNPN and CDR2 SVGIG (reference sequence). The CDR3 loop spans 11 amino acids. Trimming left V 7 bases short and J 6 bases short, with 12 bases between. This clone was seen a single time. Original processing notes: Researchers report that nucleated cell counts were estimated from reference gene primer amplification. Method: immunoSEQ multiplex PCR; TCRdb's copy keeps in-frame clones and lacks some. V and J calls and clone size are given by that table; D and trimming were obtained from the DNA. The data contain under 450,000 clones, more than 85% of them seen just once; the ten biggest clones take up under 3%. Membership in each cohort depended on participant-reported clinical history.

This chain connects TRBV30 to TRBJ1-1; D gene ambiguous. The sequence derives from a woman in her twenties or thirties who had recovered from COVID-19. The sequenced sample consisted of PBMCs or T cells enriched from blood (not recorded which). CDR3 protein: CASTVGAEAFF. The DNA of the CDR3 is TGTGCCTCCACCGTCGGTGCTGAAGCTTTCTTT.